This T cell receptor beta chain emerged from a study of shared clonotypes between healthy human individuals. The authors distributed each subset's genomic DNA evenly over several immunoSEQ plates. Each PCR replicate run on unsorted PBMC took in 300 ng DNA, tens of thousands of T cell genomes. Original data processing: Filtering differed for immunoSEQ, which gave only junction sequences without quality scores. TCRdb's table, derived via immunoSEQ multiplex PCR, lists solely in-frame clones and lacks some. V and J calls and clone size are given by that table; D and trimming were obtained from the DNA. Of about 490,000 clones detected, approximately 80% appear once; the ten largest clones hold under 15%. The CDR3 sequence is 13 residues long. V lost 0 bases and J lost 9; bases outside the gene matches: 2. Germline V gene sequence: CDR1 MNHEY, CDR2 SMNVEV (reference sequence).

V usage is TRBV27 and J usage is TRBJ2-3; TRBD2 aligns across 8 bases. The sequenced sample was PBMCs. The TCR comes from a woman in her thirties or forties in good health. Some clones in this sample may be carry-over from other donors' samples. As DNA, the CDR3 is TGTGCCAGCAGTTTATCTCGCGGGAGGACGCAGTATTTT. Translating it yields CASSLSRGRTQYF.